The present entry profiles one T cell receptor (beta chain) with its context. The data were taken from a study of T cells in Graves' hyperthyroidism and ophthalmopathy. Study at large: Blood was drawn when the patient was first diagnosed and still untreated.

RNA transcripts served as the template for amplifying TCR beta CDR3 regions. The study used the HTBI primer set for a first-round RT-PCR of the TCR CDR3. TCRdb recomputed calls from the multiplex PCR reads with MiXCR, one row per CDR3 protein. The sample has fewer than 350,000 distinct CDR3 sequences, about 20% seen once; the top ten hold 45% to 50%. If no ophthalmopathy progression occurred within 18 months, Graves' hyperthyroidism was stable. On the basis of clinical symptoms, serum thyroxine and TRAb, thyroid ultrasound and orbital computed tomography, diagnoses were made. PBMCs were obtained from approximately 10 ml fresh peripheral blood. The CDR3 consists of 14 residues. Germline V gives CDR1 DFQATT, CDR2 SNEGSKA (reference sequence). J was trimmed by 5 bases and V by 7 bases; bases with no gene match: 8.

The V and J genes are TRBV20-1 and TRBJ2-2; 9 positions agree with TRBD2. The specimen sequenced was blood. This receptor was taken from a woman aged 50 to 65 with Graves' hyperthyroidism. The CDR3 nucleotides are TGCAGTGGAAAACTGGCGGGGGGGACCGGGGAGCTGTTTTTT. Encoded protein: CSGKLAGGTGELFF.